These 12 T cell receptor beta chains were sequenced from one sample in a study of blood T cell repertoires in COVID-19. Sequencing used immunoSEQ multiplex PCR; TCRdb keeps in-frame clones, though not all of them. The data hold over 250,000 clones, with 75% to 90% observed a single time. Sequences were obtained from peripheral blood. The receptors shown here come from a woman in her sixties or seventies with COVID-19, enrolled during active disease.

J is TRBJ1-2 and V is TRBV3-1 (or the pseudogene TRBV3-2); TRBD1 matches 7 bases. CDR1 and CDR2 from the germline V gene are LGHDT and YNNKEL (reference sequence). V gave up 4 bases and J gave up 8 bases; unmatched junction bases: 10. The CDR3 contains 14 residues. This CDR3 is CASSPRQGTGGYTF. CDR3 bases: TGTGCCAGCAGCCCCCGACAGGGAACTGGGGGCTACACCTTC.

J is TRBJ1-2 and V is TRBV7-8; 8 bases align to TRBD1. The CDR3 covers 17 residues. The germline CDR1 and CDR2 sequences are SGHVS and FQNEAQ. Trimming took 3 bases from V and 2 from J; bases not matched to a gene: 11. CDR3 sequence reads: CASSLGPGTGLNYGYTF. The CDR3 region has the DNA TGTGCCAGCAGCTTGGGTCCCGGGACAGGCCTGAACTATGGCTACACCTTC. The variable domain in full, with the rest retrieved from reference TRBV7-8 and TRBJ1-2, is GAGVSQSPRYKVAKRGQDVALRCDPISGHVSLFWYQQALGQGPEFLTYFQNEAQLDKSGLPSDRFFAERPEGSVSTLKIQRTQQEDSAVYLCASSLGPGTGLNYGYTFGSGTRLTVV.

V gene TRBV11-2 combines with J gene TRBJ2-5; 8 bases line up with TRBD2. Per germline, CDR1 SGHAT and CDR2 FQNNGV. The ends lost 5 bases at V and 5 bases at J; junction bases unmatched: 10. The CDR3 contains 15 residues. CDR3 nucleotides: TGTGCCAGCAGCCCAGGGACTAGTTTTGGCGAGACCCAGTACTTC. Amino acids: CASSPGTSFGETQYF. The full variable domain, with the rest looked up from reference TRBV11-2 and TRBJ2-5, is EAGVAQSPRYKIIEKRQSVAFWCNPISGHATLYWYQQILGQGPKLLIQFQNNGVVDDSQLPKDRFSAERLKGVDSTLKIQPAKLEDSAVYLCASSPGTSFGETQYFGPGTRLLVL.

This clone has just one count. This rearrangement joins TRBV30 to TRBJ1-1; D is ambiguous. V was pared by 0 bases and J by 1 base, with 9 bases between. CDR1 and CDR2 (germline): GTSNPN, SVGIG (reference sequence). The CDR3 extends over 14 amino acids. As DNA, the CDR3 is TGTGCCTGGAGTGTAGTGCGGGAGAACACTGAAGCTTTCTTT. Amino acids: CAWSVVRENTEAFF.

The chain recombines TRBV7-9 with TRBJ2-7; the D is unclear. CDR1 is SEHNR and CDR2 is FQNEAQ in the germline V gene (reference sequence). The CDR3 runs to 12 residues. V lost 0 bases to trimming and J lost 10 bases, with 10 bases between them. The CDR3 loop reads CASSLAADLQYF. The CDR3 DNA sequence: TGTGCCAGCAGCTTAGCCGCCGACTTACAGTACTTC. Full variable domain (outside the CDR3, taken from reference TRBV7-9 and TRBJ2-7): DTGVSQNPRHKITKRGQNVTFRCDPISEHNRLYWYRQTLGQGPEFLTYFQNEAQLEKSRLLSDRFSAERPKGSFSTLEIQRTEQGDSAMYLCASSLAADLQYFGPGTRLTVT.

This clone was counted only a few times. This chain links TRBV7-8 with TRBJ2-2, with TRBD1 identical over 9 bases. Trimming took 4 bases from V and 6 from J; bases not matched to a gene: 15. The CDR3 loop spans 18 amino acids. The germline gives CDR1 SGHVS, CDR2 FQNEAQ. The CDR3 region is CASSSELTGGAPSGELFF. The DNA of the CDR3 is TGTGCCAGCAGCTCCGAACTTACAGGGGGCGCCCCATCCGGGGAGCTGTTTTTT.

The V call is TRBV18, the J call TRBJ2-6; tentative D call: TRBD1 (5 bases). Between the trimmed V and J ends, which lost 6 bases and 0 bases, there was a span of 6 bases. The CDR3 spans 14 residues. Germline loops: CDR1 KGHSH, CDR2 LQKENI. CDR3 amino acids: CASSDSSGANVLTF. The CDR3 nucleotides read TGTGCCAGCTCTGACAGCTCTGGGGCCAACGTCCTGACTTTC. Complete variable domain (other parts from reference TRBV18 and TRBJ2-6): NAGVMQNPRHLVRRRGQEARLRCSPMKGHSHVYWYRQLPEEGLKFMVYLQKENIIDESGMPKERFSAEFPKEGPSILRIQQVVRGDSAAYFCASSDSSGANVLTFGAGSRLTVL.

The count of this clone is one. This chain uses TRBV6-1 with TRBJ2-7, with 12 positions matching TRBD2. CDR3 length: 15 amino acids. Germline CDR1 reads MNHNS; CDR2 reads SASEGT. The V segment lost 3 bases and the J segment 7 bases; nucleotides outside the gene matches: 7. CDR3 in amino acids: CASSDLAGGPGEQYF. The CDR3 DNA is TGTGCCAGCAGTGACCTAGCGGGGGGGCCGGGGGAGCAGTACTTC.

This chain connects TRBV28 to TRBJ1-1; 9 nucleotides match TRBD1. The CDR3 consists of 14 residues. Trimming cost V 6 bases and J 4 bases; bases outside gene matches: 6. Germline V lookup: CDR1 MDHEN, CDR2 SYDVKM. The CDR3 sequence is CASRTTGGVTEAFF. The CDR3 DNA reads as TGTGCCAGCAGGACCACAGGGGGCGTCACTGAAGCTTTCTTT.

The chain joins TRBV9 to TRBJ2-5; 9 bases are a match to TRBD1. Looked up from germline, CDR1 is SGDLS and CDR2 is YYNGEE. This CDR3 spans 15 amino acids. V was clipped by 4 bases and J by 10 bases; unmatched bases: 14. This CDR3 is CASSPTRTGDFDQYF. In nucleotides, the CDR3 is TGTGCCAGCAGCCCGACCCGGACAGGGGACTTCGACCAGTACTTC.

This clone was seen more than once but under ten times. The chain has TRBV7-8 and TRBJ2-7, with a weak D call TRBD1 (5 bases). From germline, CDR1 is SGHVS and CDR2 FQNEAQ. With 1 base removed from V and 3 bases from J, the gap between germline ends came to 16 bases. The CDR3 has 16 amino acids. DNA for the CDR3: TGTGCCAGCAGCTTAGAGGGGCAGGGTGACCGCTACGAGCAGTACTTC. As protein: CASSLEGQGDRYEQYF.

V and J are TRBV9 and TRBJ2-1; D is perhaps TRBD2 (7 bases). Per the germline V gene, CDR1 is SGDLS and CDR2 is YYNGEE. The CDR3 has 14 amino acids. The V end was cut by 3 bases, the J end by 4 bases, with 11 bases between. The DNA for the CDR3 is TGTGCCAGCAGCGAACAGGGAGGGTACAATGAGCAGTTCTTC. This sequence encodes CASSEQGGYNEQFF.